Described below is a single T cell receptor beta chain sequence and its context. The antigen remains undetermined. This specimen belongs to a study of cytomegalovirus exposure and HLA in healthy donors. Method: immunoSEQ multiplex PCR; TCRdb's copy keeps in-frame clones and lacks some. There are roughly 120,000 clones in the sample; around 88% occur only once, and 1.5% to 2% lies in the top ten. This CDR3 contains 14 residues. With 4 bases clipped from V and 4 bases from J, the junction kept 6 bases outside the gene matches. The germline V gene has CDR1 SGHTA and CDR2 FQGNSA. Study-wide results and limits: A few of the chains that were CMV-associated were confirmed in vitro to be specific for CMV antigens. Most TCR sequences were rare, but some public TCRs occurred in many donors. Within the approximately 110 validation repertoires, first-cohort TCR clusters tended to co-occur, according to a later analysis. The study listed 150 to 200 cytomegalovirus-associated TCR beta chains.

The sequence was obtained from a man between 18 and 35 years old in good health and CMV-seronegative. Specimen: PBMCs. The chain has TRBV7-2 and TRBJ2-7; 8 bases match TRBD2. The CDR3 spells CASSSSGSWYEQYF. The CDR3 DNA is TGTGCCAGCAGCTCGAGCGGGAGTTGGTACGAGCAGTACTTC.